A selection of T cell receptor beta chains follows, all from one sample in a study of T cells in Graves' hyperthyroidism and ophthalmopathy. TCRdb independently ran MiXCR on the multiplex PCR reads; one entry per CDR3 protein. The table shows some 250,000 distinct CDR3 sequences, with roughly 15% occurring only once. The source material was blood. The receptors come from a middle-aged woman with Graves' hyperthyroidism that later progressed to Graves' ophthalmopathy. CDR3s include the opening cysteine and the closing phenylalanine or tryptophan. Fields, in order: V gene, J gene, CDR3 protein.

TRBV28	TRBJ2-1	CASSINWDTRAYNEQFF
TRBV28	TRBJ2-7	CASNHRGPYEQYF
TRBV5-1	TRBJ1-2	CASSLEMGVNGYTF
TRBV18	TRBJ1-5	CASTPQEGQPQHF
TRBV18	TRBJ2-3	CASSPRTGGSTDTQYF
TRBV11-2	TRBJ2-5	CASSPGLKGETQYF
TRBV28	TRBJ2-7	CASRPPHNVYEQYF
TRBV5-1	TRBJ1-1	CASRTTGLNTEAFF
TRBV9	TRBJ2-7	CASSAGLAGDMQYF
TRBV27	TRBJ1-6	CASSFLVGGSYNSPLHF
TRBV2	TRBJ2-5	CASKSGQGKETQYF
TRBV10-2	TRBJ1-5	CASSDFNGDGQPQHF
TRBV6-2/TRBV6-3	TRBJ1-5	CASSYRGVGNQPQHF
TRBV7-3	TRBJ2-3	CASSLRRTTDTQYF
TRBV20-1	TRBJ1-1	CSARSTVMNTEAFF
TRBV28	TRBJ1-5	CASSLQRSNQPQHF
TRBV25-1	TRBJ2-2	CASRRTDLDTGELFF
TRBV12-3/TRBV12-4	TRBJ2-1	CASSDYSYNEQFF
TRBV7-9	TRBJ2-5	CASSRTWDSKETQYF
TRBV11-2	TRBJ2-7	CASNHFTDRLIYEQYF
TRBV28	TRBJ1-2	CASSLLAVYGYTF
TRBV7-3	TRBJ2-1	CASSYDGSGNYNEQFF
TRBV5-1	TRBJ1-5	CASSFQGNQPQHF
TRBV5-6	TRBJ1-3	CASSSLRNTIYF
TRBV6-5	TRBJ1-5	CASSYSYTGRSNQPQHF
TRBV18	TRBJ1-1	CASSPGGRDTEAFF
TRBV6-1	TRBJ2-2	CASRGLGNTGELFF
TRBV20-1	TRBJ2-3	CSAADPTDTQYF
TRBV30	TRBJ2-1	CAWSGLVYNEQFF
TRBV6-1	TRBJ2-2	CASSEGAGRADTGELFF
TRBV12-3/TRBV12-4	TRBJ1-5	CASSRGDQPQHF
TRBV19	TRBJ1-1	CASSTSGTGNTEAFF
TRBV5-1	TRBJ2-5	CASTSLGETQYF
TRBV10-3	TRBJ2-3	CAISESSGRGRTDTQYF
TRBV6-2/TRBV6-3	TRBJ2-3	CASSYFSLFSTDTQYF
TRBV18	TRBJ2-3	CASSSQTIGGGTDTQYF
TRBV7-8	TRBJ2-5	CASSLTTGREETQYF
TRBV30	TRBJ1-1	CAWRGKTGVFSSEAFF
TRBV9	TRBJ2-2	CASSEPGTGSPGELFF
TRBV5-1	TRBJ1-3	CASSLTGTKHTIYF
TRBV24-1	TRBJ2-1	CATNNKAYNEQFF
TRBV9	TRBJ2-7	CASSVGSGGTYEQYF
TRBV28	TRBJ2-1	CASRGAWGEYDEQFF
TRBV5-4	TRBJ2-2	CASSLGVGLMNTGELFF
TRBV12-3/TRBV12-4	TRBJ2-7	CASSLSGEQYF
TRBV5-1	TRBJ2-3	CASSLRGDTQYF
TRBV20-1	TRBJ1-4	CSARDLRSGSIFEKLFF